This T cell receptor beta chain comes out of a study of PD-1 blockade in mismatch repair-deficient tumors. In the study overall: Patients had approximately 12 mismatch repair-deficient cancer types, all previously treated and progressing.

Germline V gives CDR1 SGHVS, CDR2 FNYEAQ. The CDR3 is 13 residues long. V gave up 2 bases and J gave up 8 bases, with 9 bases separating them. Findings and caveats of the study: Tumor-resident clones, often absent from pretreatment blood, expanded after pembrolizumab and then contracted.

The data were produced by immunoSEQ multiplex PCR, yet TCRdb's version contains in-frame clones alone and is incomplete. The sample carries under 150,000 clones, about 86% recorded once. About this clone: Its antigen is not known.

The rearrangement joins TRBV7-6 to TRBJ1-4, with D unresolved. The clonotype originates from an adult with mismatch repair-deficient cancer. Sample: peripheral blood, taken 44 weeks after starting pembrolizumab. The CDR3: CASSLLGSEKLFF. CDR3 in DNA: TGTGCCAGCAGCTTATTGGGTTCCGAAAAACTGTTTTTT.